This T cell receptor beta chain was captured in a study of control samples from healthy donors and cancer patients. The germline V and J ends were trimmed by 4 bases and 0 bases, with 10 bases remaining between them. From germline, CDR1 is MNHEY and CDR2 SVGAGI. The CDR3 consists of 14 residues. The assay was immunoSEQ multiplex PCR, and TCRdb's table has in-frame clones only and misses some. In the table there are roughly 130,000 clones, around nine tenths of which are singletons. Material for sequencing was blood. The clonotype originates from a man between 50 and 59 years old in good health. The chain links TRBV6-5 to TRBJ2-7; D call uncertain. The CDR3 DNA follows: TGTGCCAGCAGTTCGTTCAGGAGCTCCTACGAGCAGTACTTC. Encoded protein: CASSSFRSSYEQYF.